Presented here are 25 T cell receptor beta chains from one specimen sequenced in a study of cytomegalovirus exposure and HLA in healthy donors. The repertoire was sequenced with immunoSEQ multiplex PCR; TCRdb's copy has only in-frame clones and lacks some. The sample lists 70,000 or so clones; 90% to 95% were seen once. Material: PBMCs. The receptors were gathered from a woman under 30 in good health and CMV-seropositive.

The V gene is TRBV5-1, the J gene TRBJ2-2; TRBD2 is a possible D gene (5 bases). V was shortened by 1 base and J by 1 base, with 11 bases between the two germline ends. From germline, CDR1 is SGHRS and CDR2 YFSETQ. This CDR3 is 16 amino acids long. Here the CDR3 reads CASSLRLAENTGELFF. The CDR3 bases are TGCGCCAGCAGCTTGAGGCTAGCTGAGAACACCGGGGAGCTGTTTTTT.

The V call is TRBV7-9, the J call TRBJ2-1; a possible D gene is TRBD2 (5 bases). The length of the CDR3 is 17 residues. Germline V gene lookup returns CDR1 SEHNR and CDR2 FQNEAQ (reference sequence). The germline V and J ends were trimmed by 5 bases and 2 bases, with 19 bases remaining between them. In nucleotides, the CDR3 is TGTGCCAGCAGCCTTGGAGGTTTTGATGGGACCTACAATGAGCAGTTCTTC. Residues: CASSLGGFDGTYNEQFF.

The genes are TRBV4-2 and TRBJ2-7; 12 nucleotides line up with TRBD2. The germline V gene encodes CDR1 LGHNA and CDR2 YNFKEQ. V was pared by 1 base and J by 5 bases, with 12 bases of the junction left unmatched. This CDR3 region has 18 residues. CDR3 sequence reads: CASSQAPSGGAVKNEQYF. CDR3 coding DNA: TGTGCCAGCAGCCAAGCCCCTAGCGGGGGGGCCGTAAAGAACGAGCAGTACTTC.

The rearrangement links TRBV30 to TRBJ1-1, with a weak D call TRBD1 (5 bases). The length of the CDR3 is 14 residues. Between the trimmed V and J ends, which lost 1 base and 5 bases, there was a span of 14 bases. Per germline, CDR1 GTSNPN and CDR2 SVGIG (reference sequence). CDR3 sequence reads: CAWSDGTGRTEAFF. CDR3 sequence (DNA): TGTGCCTGGAGTGACGGGACTGGGCGGACTGAAGCTTTCTTT.

As concerns this clone: One end of the junction is discordant with germline, which a read error may explain. This chain connects TRBV7-6 to TRBJ2-5, with 13 nucleotides matching TRBD2. The CDR3 contains 17 residues. CDR1 and CDR2 (germline): SGHVS, FNYEAQ. In DNA, the CDR3 is TGTGCCAGCAGCCCCGGGACTAGCGGGGATGTAAGAGAGGCCCAGTACTTC. Amino acids: CASSPGTSGDVREAQYF. Complete variable domain (other parts from reference TRBV7-6 and TRBJ2-5): GAGVSQSPRYKVTKRGQDVALRCDPISGHVSLYWYRQALGQGPEFLTYFNYEAQQDKSGLPNDRFSAERPEGSISTLTIQRTEQRDSAMYRCASSPGTSGDVREAQYFGPGTRLLVL.

This clone was recorded only once. Here the CDR3 DNA reads TGTGCCAGCAGCTTGGGACAGCAAGAGACCCAGTACTTC. Residues: CASSLGQQETQYF. This chain uses TRBV11-2 with TRBJ2-5; TRBD1 agrees at 7 bases. With 3 bases clipped from V and 2 bases from J, the junction kept 0 bases outside the gene matches. There are 13 residues in the CDR3. Per germline, CDR1 SGHAT and CDR2 FQNNGV. The entire variable domain, with the rest obtained from reference TRBV11-2 and TRBJ2-5, is as follows: EAGVAQSPRYKIIEKRQSVAFWCNPISGHATLYWYQQILGQGPKLLIQFQNNGVVDDSQLPKDRFSAERLKGVDSTLKIQPAKLEDSAVYLCASSLGQQETQYFGPGTRLLVL.

The rearrangement joins TRBV5-1 to TRBJ2-2; D uncertain. This CDR3 region has 15 residues. CDR1 SGHRS and CDR2 YFSETQ come from the germline V gene. Trimming shortened V by 4 bases and J by 7 bases, and 17 bases separated the two germline ends. CDR3 nucleotide sequence: TGCGCCAGCAGCCTGGTGGTAGTTGAGGTCGGGGAGCTGTTTTTT. The encoded protein is CASSLVVVEVGELFF.

This rearrangement joins TRBV4-3 to TRBJ1-2, with D possibly TRBD1 on 5 matching bases. Germline V lookup: CDR1 LGHNA, CDR2 YSLEER. CDR3 length: 17 residues. With 0 bases removed from V and 2 bases from J, the gap between germline ends came to 16 bases. The CDR3 loop reads CASSQDPRGARNYGYTF. The CDR3 DNA is TGCGCCAGCAGCCAAGACCCACGCGGGGCGAGGAACTATGGCTACACCTTC.

This clone occurred a few times. The chain couples TRBV5-1 to TRBJ2-7; the D gene is possibly TRBD1 (6 bases). Germline lookup yields CDR1 SGHRS and CDR2 YFSETQ. This CDR3 spans 14 amino acids. The V end lost 2 bases, the J end lost 4 bases, and 13 bases lay between the germline ends. The CDR3 loop reads CASSFYREGYEQYF. CDR3 DNA: TGCGCCAGCAGCTTTTACAGGGAAGGGTACGAGCAGTACTTC.

The J gene is TRBJ1-1, the V gene TRBV7-9, with 9 positions matching TRBD1. Germline V gene sequence: CDR1 SEHNR, CDR2 FQNEAQ (reference sequence). Trimming took 7 bases from V and 7 from J; bases not matched to a gene: 19. This CDR3 has 17 amino acids. CDR3 sequence: CASMTGTGRIQEGEAFF. CDR3 DNA: TGTGCCAGCATGACCGGGACAGGGAGAATTCAGGAGGGTGAAGCTTTCTTT.

V and J are TRBV11-3 and TRBJ2-1; possible D gene TRBD2, 7 bases. There are 14 residues in the CDR3. V lost 2 bases and J lost 10, with 15 bases in between. CDR1 and CDR2 from the germline V gene are SGHNT and YENEEA. CDR3 loop: CASSLYGGQVEQFF. The CDR3 DNA follows: TGTGCCAGCAGCTTATACGGGGGGCAAGTAGAGCAGTTCTTC.

This rearrangement joins TRBV5-6 to TRBJ2-3; no clear D. Germline-derived CDR1 and CDR2 are SGHDT and YYEEEE. There are 17 residues in the CDR3. Trimming stripped 0 bases from V and 1 base from J, with 15 bases between. The CDR3 coding sequence is TGTGCCAGCAGCTTGGCGACACCCCTGGTGGGCACAGATACGCAGTATTTT. The encoded protein is CASSLATPLVGTDTQYF.

The rearrangement joins TRBV5-1 to TRBJ2-3, with TRBD2 matching 10 bases. After removal of 4 bases from V and 1 base from J, the junction contained 6 bases not matched to a gene. The CDR3 extends over 16 amino acids. Germline assignment: CDR1 SGHRS and CDR2 YFSETQ. This CDR3 is CASSRDGTSGTDTQYF. In nucleotides, the CDR3 is TGCGCCAGCAGCAGGGACGGGACTAGCGGCACAGATACGCAGTATTTT. Looking up the rest from reference TRBV5-1 and TRBJ2-3 gives the full variable domain: KAGVTQTPRYLIKTRGQQVTLSCSPISGHRSVSWYQQTPGQGLQFLFEYFSETQRNKGNFPGRFSGRQFSNSRSEMNVSTLELGDSALYLCASSRDGTSGTDTQYFGPGTRLTVL.

J is TRBJ2-3 and V is TRBV7-8, with 9 bases fitting TRBD2. The CDR3 length is 17 residues. Trimming at V came to 4 bases and at J to 3 bases, leaving 11 bases not matched to a gene. Germline loops: CDR1 SGHVS, CDR2 FQNEAQ. The CDR3 sequence is CASSSTLGLARTDTQYF. For the CDR3, the DNA is TGTGCCAGCAGCTCGACTCTTGGACTAGCGAGGACAGATACGCAGTATTTT.

V usage is TRBV11-2 and J usage is TRBJ2-1; TRBD2 matches 7 bases. Germline assignment: CDR1 SGHAT and CDR2 FQNNGV. J gave up 0 bases and V 0 bases, and 5 bases lay outside the gene matches. The CDR3 runs to 17 residues. CDR3 region: CASSLESGGSSYNEQFF. CDR3 nucleotide sequence: TGTGCCAGCAGCTTAGAATCGGGAGGCAGCTCCTACAATGAGCAGTTCTTC.

This chain links TRBV30 with TRBJ1-3, with a tentative D call TRBD1 (6 bases). Trimming shortened V by 3 bases and J by 11 bases, and 17 bases separated the two germline ends. Germline V CDR1 and CDR2: GTSNPN, SVGIG (reference sequence). This CDR3 comprises 13 residues. For the CDR3, the DNA is TGTGCCTGGAGGACTGATCCAGGGGAAGCCATATATTTT. Translating gives CAWRTDPGEAIYF.

In DNA form, the CDR3 reads TGTGCCAGCAGCGAAAGCGGGGACAGGTATCAGCCCCAGCATTTT. It specifies CASSESGDRYQPQHF. The chain has TRBV7-9 and TRBJ1-5, with TRBD1 identical over 8 bases. With V trimmed by 5 bases and J by 5 bases, 8 bases remained unmatched. The germline V gene encodes CDR1 SEHNR and CDR2 FQNEAQ (reference sequence). The CDR3 is 15 amino acids.

Only one count was recorded for this clone. The rearrangement uses TRBV11-2 and TRBJ2-7, with TRBD2 matching 9 bases. Germline CDR1 is SGHAT and CDR2 is FQNNGV. CDR3 size: 15 residues. Trimming cost V 5 bases and J 3 bases; bases outside gene matches: 8. CDR3 region: CASSPTAGGHYEQYF. The CDR3 bases are TGTGCCAGCAGCCCAACGGCGGGGGGGCACTACGAGCAGTACTTC.

The chain joins TRBV4-3 to TRBJ2-2; 11 bases agree with TRBD1. V lost 3 bases and J lost 4; bases outside the gene matches: 7. This CDR3 is built from 17 residues. The germline gives CDR1 LGHNA, CDR2 YSLEER. DNA for the CDR3: TGCGCCAGCAGCCAGGGACAGGGGGGGTTCGGCACCGGGGAGCTGTTTTTT. Translated: CASSQGQGGFGTGELFF.

There are a few counts of this clone. The chain uses TRBV7-6 and TRBJ2-3; D possibly corresponds to TRBD2 (6 bases). CDR3 length equals 18 residues. Looked up from germline, CDR1 is SGHVS and CDR2 is FNYEAQ. The germline V and J ends were trimmed by 1 base and 1 base, with 18 bases remaining between them. CDR3 sequence: CASSLGEAWRGRTDTQYF. CDR3 coding DNA: TGTGCCAGCAGCTTAGGAGAGGCGTGGCGGGGCCGCACAGATACGCAGTATTTT.

This clone has a single count. V and J are TRBV30 and TRBJ2-3; 7 nucleotides match TRBD1. Germline lookup yields CDR1 GTSNPN and CDR2 SVGIG (reference sequence). This CDR3 has 15 residues. V trimming: 5 bases; J trimming: 0 bases; junction bases outside the gene matches: 8. The CDR3 region has the DNA TGTGCCTGGGCTCGCGGACAGGTTAGCACAGATACGCAGTATTTT. This translates into CAWARGQVSTDTQYF.

The genes are TRBV7-2 and TRBJ2-7; the match to TRBD2 covers 13 bases. CDR1 is SGHTA, CDR2 FQGNSA, per germline. With V trimmed by 1 base and J by 6 bases, 6 bases remained unmatched. This CDR3 is built from 16 residues. The CDR3 here is CASSLEPLAGGREQYF. The DNA of the CDR3 is TGTGCCAGCAGCTTAGAACCACTAGCGGGGGGGCGCGAGCAGTACTTC. The whole variable domain, remainder taken from reference TRBV7-2 and TRBJ2-7, is GAGVSQSPSNKVTEKGKDVELRCDPISGHTALYWYRQSLGQGLEFLIYFQGNSAPDKSGLPSDRFSAERTGGSVSTLTIQRTQQEDSAVYLCASSLEPLAGGREQYFGPGTRLTVT.

The V gene is TRBV7-9, the J gene TRBJ2-5; D is ambiguous. V lost 4 bases to trimming and J lost 5 bases, with 14 bases between them. The germline CDR1 and CDR2 sequences are SEHNR and FQNEAQ (reference sequence). This CDR3 comprises 14 residues. The CDR3 DNA reads TGTGCCAGCAGCTACCCTACAGAACGGGAGACCCAGTACTTC. Its translation is CASSYPTERETQYF.

This clone was observed a single time. This chain uses TRBV11-3 with TRBJ2-3, with TRBD2 identical over 11 bases. V lost 5 bases and J lost 6; bases outside the gene matches: 4. This CDR3 region has 14 residues. CDR1 is SGHNT and CDR2 is YENEEA in the germline V gene. The CDR3 DNA reads TGTGCCAGCAGCAGAGGACTAGCGGGCGATACGCAGTATTTT. This encodes CASSRGLAGDTQYF.

The chain employs TRBV19 and TRBJ1-5; a possible D gene is TRBD1 (6 bases). This CDR3 has 14 amino acids. The germline gives CDR1 LNHDA, CDR2 SQIVND (reference sequence). Trimming pared 5 bases from V and 4 bases from J, leaving 12 bases between. The CDR3 is CASSLDSLNQPQHF. CDR3 DNA: TGTGCCAGTAGTCTGGACAGCTTAAATCAGCCCCAGCATTTT.